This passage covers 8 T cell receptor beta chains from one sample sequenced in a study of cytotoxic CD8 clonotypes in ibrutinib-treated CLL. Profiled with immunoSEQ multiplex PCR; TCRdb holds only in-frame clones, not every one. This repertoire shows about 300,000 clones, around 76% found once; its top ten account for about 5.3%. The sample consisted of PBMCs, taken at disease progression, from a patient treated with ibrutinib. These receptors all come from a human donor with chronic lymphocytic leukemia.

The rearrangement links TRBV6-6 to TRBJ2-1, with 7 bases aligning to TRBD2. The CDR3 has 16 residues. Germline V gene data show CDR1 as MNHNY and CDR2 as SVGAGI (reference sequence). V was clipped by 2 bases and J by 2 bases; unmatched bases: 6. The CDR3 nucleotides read TGTGCCAGCAGTTACAAGAAAGCGGGGACCTACAATGAGCAGTTCTTC. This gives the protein CASSYKKAGTYNEQFF.

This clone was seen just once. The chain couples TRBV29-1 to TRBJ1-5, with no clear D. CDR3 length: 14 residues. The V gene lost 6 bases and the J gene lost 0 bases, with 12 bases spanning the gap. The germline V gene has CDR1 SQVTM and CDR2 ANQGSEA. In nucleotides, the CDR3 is TGCAGCGTAAGCCTTGACGGTAGCAATCAGCCCCAGCATTTT. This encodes CSVSLDGSNQPQHF.

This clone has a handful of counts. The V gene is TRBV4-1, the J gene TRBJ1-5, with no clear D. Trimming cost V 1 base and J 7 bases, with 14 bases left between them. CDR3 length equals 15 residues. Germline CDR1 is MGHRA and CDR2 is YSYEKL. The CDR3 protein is CASSQALATGQPQHF. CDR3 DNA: TGCGCCAGCAGCCAAGCCCTTGCGACGGGGCAGCCCCAGCATTTT.

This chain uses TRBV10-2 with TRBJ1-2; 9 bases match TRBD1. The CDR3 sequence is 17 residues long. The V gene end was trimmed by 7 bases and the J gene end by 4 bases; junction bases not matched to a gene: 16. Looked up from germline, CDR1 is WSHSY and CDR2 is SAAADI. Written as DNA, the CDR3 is TGCGCCAGCAAGGGAGGACAGGGGTACTTCTCAGTCTATGGCTACACCTTC. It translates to CASKGGQGYFSVYGYTF.

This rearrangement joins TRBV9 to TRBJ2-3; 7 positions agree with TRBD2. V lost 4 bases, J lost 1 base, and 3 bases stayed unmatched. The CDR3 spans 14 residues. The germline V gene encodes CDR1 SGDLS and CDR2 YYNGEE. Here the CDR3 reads CASSSSGGTDTQYF. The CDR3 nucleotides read TGTGCCAGCAGCTCTAGCGGTGGCACAGATACGCAGTATTTT.

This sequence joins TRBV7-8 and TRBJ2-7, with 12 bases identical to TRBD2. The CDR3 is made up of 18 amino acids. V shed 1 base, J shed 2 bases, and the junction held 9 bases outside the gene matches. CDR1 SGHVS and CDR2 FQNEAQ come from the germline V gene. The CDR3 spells CASSLVGTGLAGPYEQYF. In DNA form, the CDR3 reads TGTGCCAGCAGCTTAGTGGGGACAGGACTAGCGGGACCCTACGAGCAGTACTTC.

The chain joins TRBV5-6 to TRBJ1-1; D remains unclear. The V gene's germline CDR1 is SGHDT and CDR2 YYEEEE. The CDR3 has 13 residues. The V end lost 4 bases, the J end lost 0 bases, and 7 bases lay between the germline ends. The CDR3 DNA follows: TGTGCCAGCAGCAGGGCCCTGAACACTGAAGCTTTCTTT. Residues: CASSRALNTEAFF.

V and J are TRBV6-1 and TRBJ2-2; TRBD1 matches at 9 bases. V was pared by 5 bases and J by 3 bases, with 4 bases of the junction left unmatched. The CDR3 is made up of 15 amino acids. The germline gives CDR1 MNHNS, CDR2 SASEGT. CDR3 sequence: CASSWTGEDTGELFF. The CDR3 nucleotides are TGTGCCAGCAGTTGGACAGGGGAGGACACCGGGGAGCTGTTTTTT.